This TCR beta chain was observed in a study of blood T cell repertoires in COVID-19. Overall study context: From the United States, Italy and Spain came samples of acute and convalescent COVID-19. PBMCs, B-cell-depleted T cells, or T cells were the source of the cDNA or gDNA that made up the material.

Authors' analysis steps: Nucleated cell number was recorded as an estimate derived from reference gene primer amplification. TCRdb's copy holds only in-frame clones and misses some; the assay was immunoSEQ multiplex PCR. The DNA gave D and trimming, while V, J and clone size come from that table. The table lists about 220,000 clones, around 85% of them singletons. V was pared by 8 bases and J by 5 bases, with 10 bases of the junction left unmatched. From germline, CDR1 is SNHLY and CDR2 FYNNEI. The length of the CDR3 is 15 residues. The V gene is TRBV2, the J gene TRBJ2-7, with 12 nucleotides matching TRBD2. The sample consisted of peripheral blood. The clonotype comes from a woman in her 30s who had recovered from COVID-19. CDR3 nucleotide sequence: TGTGCCAGCTCCATACTAGCGGGGGGTATCGACGAGCAGTACTTC. Its translation: CASSILAGGIDEQYF.